This T cell receptor beta chain was retrieved from a study of regulatory T cells in long-lasting Graves disease. Documented time point: newly diagnosed GD, antithyroid drugs for less than 3 months. Generation of the TCR library employed RNA extracted from PBMCs. Patients were enrolled at an endocrinology department in Xi'an, China. Study-wide points: When disease was persistent, TRBV28, TRBJ1-2 and TRBJ2-5 were the favored segments.

For TCR beta, libraries came from iRepertoire HTBI primers and Arm-PCR of CDR3 regions. TCRdb recomputed calls from the multiplex PCR reads with MiXCR, one row per CDR3 protein. The sample records fewer than 500,000 distinct CDR3 sequences, 15% to 20% being singletons. Trimming took 6 bases from V and 3 from J, leaving 12 bases between them. This CDR3 has 13 amino acids. Germline assignment: CDR1 DFQATT and CDR2 SNEGSKA (reference sequence). With respect to this clonotype: Its antigen is currently unknown.

Separately, the same data were catalogued under a study of T cells in Graves' hyperthyroidism and ophthalmopathy.

Specimen: peripheral blood mononuclear cells (PBMCs), collected at new diagnosis, from a patient treated with antithyroid drugs. The clonotype was recovered from a man aged 40-49 years with Graves disease. The V and J genes are TRBV20-1 and TRBJ2-1; no firm D call. The CDR3 region is CSAERVLYNEQFF. The CDR3 DNA reads TGCAGTGCAGAACGGGTCCTCTACAATGAGCAGTTCTTC.